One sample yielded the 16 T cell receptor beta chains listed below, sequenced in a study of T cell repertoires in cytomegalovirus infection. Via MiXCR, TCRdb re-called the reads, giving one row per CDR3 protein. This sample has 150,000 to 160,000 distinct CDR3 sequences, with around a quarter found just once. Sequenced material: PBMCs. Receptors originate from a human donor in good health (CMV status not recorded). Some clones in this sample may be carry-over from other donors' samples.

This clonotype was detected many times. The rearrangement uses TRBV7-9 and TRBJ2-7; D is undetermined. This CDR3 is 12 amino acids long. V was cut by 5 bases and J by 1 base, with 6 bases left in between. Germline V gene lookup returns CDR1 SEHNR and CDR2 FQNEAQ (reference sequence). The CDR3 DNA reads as TGTGCCAGCAGCCTGGAATCCTACGAGCAGTACTTC. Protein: CASSLESYEQYF.

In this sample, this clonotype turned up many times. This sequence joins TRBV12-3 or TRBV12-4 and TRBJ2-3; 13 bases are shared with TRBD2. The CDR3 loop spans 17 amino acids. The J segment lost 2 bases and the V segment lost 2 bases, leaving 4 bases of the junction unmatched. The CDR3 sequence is CASSLPGLAGVTDTQYF. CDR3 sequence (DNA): TGTGCCAGCAGTTTACCCGGACTAGCGGGAGTCACAGATACGCAGTATTTT.

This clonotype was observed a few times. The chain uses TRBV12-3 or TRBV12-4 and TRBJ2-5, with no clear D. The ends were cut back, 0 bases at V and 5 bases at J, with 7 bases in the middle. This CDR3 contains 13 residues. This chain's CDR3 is CASSLAGWETQYF. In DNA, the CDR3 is TGTGCCAGCAGTTTAGCGGGGTGGGAGACCCAGTACTTC.

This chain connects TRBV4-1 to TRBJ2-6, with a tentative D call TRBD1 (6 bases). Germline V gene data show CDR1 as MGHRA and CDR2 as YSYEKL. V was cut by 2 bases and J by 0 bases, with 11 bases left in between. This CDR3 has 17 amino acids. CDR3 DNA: TGCGCCAGCAGCCAATACGACAGGTCCTCTGGGGCCAACGTCCTGACTTTC. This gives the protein CASSQYDRSSGANVLTF.

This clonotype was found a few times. CDR3 sequence reads: CASTRDGTYGYTF. CDR3 coding DNA: TGTGCCAGCACCCGCGACGGGACCTATGGCTACACCTTC. The chain employs TRBV6-2 or TRBV6-3 and TRBJ1-2; possible D gene TRBD1, 5 bases. V shed 7 bases and J shed 4 bases, with 13 bases lying between them. The CDR3 is 13 amino acids. In germline, CDR1 is MNHEY, CDR2 SVGEGT.

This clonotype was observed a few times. The CDR3 loop is CASSQEGLAAYEQYF. Here the CDR3 DNA reads TGTGCCAGCAGCCAAGAGGGACTAGCGGCCTACGAGCAGTACTTC. The chain links TRBV4-2 to TRBJ2-7, with 11 bases identical to TRBD2. V lost 0 bases, J lost 2 bases, and 0 bases stayed unmatched. The CDR3 is 15 residues long. The germline V gene encodes CDR1 LGHNA and CDR2 YNFKEQ.

The CDR3 region is CSVTVSPTMNTEAFF. The CDR3 DNA reads as TGCAGCGTGACCGTTAGCCCCACGATGAACACTGAAGCTTTCTTT. The chain has TRBV29-1 and TRBJ1-1, with D unclear. V was trimmed by 6 bases and J by 0 bases, leaving 17 bases between them. This CDR3 comprises 15 residues. Germline assignment: CDR1 SQVTM and CDR2 ANQGSEA.

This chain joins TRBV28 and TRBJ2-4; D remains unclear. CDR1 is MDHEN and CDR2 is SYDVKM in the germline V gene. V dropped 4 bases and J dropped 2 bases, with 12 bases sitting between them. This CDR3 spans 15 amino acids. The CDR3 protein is CASSSTELSKNIQYF. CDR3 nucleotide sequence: TGTGCCAGCAGTTCAACAGAGTTATCCAAAAACATTCAGTACTTC. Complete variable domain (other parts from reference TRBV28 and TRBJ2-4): DVKVTQSSRYLVKRTGEKVFLECVQDMDHENMFWYRQDPGLGLRLIYFSYDVKMKEKGDIPEGYSVSREKKERFSLILESASTNQTSMYLCASSSTELSKNIQYFGAGTRLSVL.

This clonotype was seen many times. CDR3 coding DNA: TGTGCCAGCAGCTTATCCCCGGGACAGGTTAACACTGAAGCTTTCTTT. Residues: CASSLSPGQVNTEAFF. The chain couples TRBV7-3 to TRBJ1-1, with 8 bases aligning to TRBD1. V dropped 2 bases and J dropped 2; count of bases not matched to a gene: 7. CDR3 length: 16 amino acids. Per the germline V gene, CDR1 is SGHTA and CDR2 is FQGTGA.

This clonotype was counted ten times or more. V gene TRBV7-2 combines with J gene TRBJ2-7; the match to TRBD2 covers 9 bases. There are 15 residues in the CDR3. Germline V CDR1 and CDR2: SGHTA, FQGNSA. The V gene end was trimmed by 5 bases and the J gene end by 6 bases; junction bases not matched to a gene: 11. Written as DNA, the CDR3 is TGTGCCAGCAGCCCCTATAAAGTAGCGGGAGTCGAGCAGTACTTC. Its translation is CASSPYKVAGVEQYF.

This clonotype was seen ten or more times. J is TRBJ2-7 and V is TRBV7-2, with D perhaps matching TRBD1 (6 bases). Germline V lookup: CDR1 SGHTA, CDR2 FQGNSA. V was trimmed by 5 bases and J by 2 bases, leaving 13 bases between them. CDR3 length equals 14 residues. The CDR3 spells CASSRDKSAYEQYF. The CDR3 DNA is TGTGCCAGCAGCCGGGACAAGTCAGCCTACGAGCAGTACTTC.

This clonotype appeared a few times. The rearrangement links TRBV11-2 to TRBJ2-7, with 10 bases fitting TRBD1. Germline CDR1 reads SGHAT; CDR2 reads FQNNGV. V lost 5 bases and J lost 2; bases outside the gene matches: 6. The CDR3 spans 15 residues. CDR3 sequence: CASSQPGQGAYEQYF. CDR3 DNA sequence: TGTGCCAGCAGCCAACCAGGACAGGGGGCCTACGAGCAGTACTTC.

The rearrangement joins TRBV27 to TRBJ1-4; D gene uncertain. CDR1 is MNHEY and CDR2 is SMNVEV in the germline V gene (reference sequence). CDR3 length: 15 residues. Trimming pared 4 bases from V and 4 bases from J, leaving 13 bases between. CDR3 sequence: CASSSASRINEKLFF. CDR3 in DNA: TGTGCCAGCAGTTCAGCGTCGCGGATTAATGAAAAACTGTTTTTT. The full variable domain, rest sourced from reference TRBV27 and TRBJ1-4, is EAQVTQNPRYLITVTGKKLTVTCSQNMNHEYMSWYRQDPGLGLRQIYYSMNVEVTDKGDVPEGYKVSRKEKRNFPLILESPSPNQTSLYFCASSSASRINEKLFFGSGTQLSVL.

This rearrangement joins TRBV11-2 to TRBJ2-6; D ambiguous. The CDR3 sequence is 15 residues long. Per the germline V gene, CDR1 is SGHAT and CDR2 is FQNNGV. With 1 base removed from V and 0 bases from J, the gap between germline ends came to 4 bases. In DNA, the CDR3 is TGTGCCAGCAGCTTAGTGAGCTCTGGGGCCAACGTCCTGACTTTC. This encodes CASSLVSSGANVLTF.

CDR3 DNA: TGCAGTGCCGGACATATGAGCTCCTACAATGAGCAGTTCTTC. Residues: CSAGHMSSYNEQFF. The rearrangement links TRBV20-1 to TRBJ2-1; a weak D match, TRBD1 (5 bases). Trimming left V 6 bases short and J 0 bases short, with 12 bases between. CDR3 length: 14 amino acids. Germline-derived CDR1 and CDR2 are DFQATT and SNEGSKA (reference sequence).

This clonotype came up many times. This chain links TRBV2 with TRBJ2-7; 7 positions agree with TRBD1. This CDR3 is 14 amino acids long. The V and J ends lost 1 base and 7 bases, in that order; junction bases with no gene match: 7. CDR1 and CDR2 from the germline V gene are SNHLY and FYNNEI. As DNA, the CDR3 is TGTGCCAGCAGTGAAGGATGGGACAGAGATGAGCAGTACTTC. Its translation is CASSEGWDRDEQYF.